These 4 T cell receptor beta chains came from one sample sequenced in a study of blood T cell repertoires in COVID-19. The data were produced by immunoSEQ multiplex PCR, yet TCRdb's version contains in-frame clones alone and is incomplete. Found here are 60,000 to 85,000 clones, over 70% of them singletons; the top ten hold less than 15%. Input material: peripheral blood. The origin of the receptors is a human donor in a cohort sampled during active COVID-19.

V is TRBV6-5 and J is TRBJ2-7; 7 bases map to TRBD2. The germline V gene encodes CDR1 MNHEY and CDR2 SVGAGI. CDR3 size: 14 residues. The junction had 9 bases not matched to a gene; V was cut back by 3 bases and J by 7 bases. The CDR3 spells CASSYSAGKGEQYV. The CDR3 DNA reads TGTGCCAGCAGTTATTCAGCGGGGAAGGGTGAGCAGTACGTC.

The gene calls are TRBV7-2 and TRBJ2-7; a possible D gene is TRBD1 (6 bases). The CDR3 is 14 amino acids. V was shortened by 3 bases and J by 1 base, with 10 bases between the two germline ends. Per the germline V gene, CDR1 is SGHTA and CDR2 is FQGNSA. In nucleotides, the CDR3 is TGTGCCAGCAGCTTTGGGCAGGGGTCCTACGAGCAGTACTTC. Translation: CASSFGQGSYEQYF.

This clone was detected a few times. The J gene is TRBJ1-2, the V gene TRBV3-1 (or the pseudogene TRBV3-2), with D uncertain. The length of the CDR3 is 13 residues. The V and J ends lost 4 bases and 6 bases respectively, with 12 bases between them. Germline V gene sequence: CDR1 LGHDT, CDR2 YNNKEL (reference sequence). CDR3 DNA: TGTGCCAGCAGCCGGAGTGTGACTGATGGCTACACCTTC. It encodes CASSRSVTDGYTF.

This chain joins TRBV18 and TRBJ2-7; 9 bases agree with TRBD1. The CDR3 is 15 amino acids. The V segment lost 5 bases and the J segment 2 bases; nucleotides outside the gene matches: 7. CDR1 and CDR2 from the germline V gene are KGHSH and LQKENI. The CDR3 spells CASSSDRGATYEQYF. CDR3 DNA sequence: TGTGCCAGCTCATCGGACAGGGGCGCCACCTACGAGCAGTACTTC. Variable domain in full (rest from reference TRBV18 and TRBJ2-7): NAGVMQNPRHLVRRRGQEARLRCSPMKGHSHVYWYRQLPEEGLKFMVYLQKENIIDESGMPKERFSAEFPKEGPSILRIQQVVRGDSAAYFCASSSDRGATYEQYFGPGTRLTVT.